The clone carrying this T cell receptor beta chain was detected once. Its antigen is undetermined. V trimming: 4 bases; J trimming: 7 bases; junction bases outside the gene matches: 15. Looked up from germline, CDR1 is DFQATT and CDR2 is SNEGSKA (reference sequence). This CDR3 is 15 amino acids long. Time point meaning: persistent/refractory GD, antithyroid drugs over 5 years with positive TRAb. Generation of the TCR library employed RNA extracted from PBMCs. These data belong to a study of regulatory T cells in long-lasting Graves disease. Findings and limits, study-wide: Relative to new patients (roughly 900), persistent patients exhibited greater sharing of public clonotypes (around 3,000).

Libraries of TCR beta came from iRepertoire HTBI primers plus Arm-PCR of CDR3 regions. TCRdb used MiXCR to reprocess the multiplex PCR reads, holding one entry per CDR3 protein. The sample lists 700,000 or so distinct CDR3 sequences; around 30% were seen once. The sequence was obtained from a female donor with Graves disease. Here the sequenced sample was peripheral blood mononuclear cells (PBMCs), taken when the disease was refractory, from a patient treated with antithyroid drugs. This chain joins TRBV20-1 and TRBJ1-2, with 7 bases that match TRBD1. The CDR3 loop reads CSATVLPGQTGGYTF. The DNA of the CDR3 is TGCAGTGCTACCGTCTTACCGGGACAGACTGGTGGCTACACCTTC.